This entry features one TCR beta chain sequence. The antigen remains unidentified. Profiled with immunoSEQ multiplex PCR; TCRdb holds only in-frame clones, not every one. The sample lists approximately 74,000 clones; around 85% were seen once. The data were taken from a study of OX40 agonist ivuxolimab in advanced cancers. Study at large: Three patients had partial responses: one hepatocellular carcinoma, two cutaneous melanoma. Whole-study results and caveats: Clonal expansion in partial responders at 0.1-3.0 mg/kg ranked among the lowest. The average count of expanded clones was higher among CD8+ T cells than among CD4+. The CD4+ and CD8+ T cells in the blood had expanded clonally by week 6 at 0.1 to 3.0 mg/kg.

The junction had 10 bases not matched to a gene; V was cut back by 6 bases and J by 7 bases. Germline CDR1 reads MDHEN; CDR2 reads SYDVKM. The CDR3 runs to 15 residues. The source material was CD4+ or CD8+ T cells sorted from blood, sampled in a trial of the OX40 agonist ivuxolimab. This sequence was found in an adult with an advanced solid tumor such as melanoma, head and neck, liver or kidney cancer. V and J are TRBV28 and TRBJ2-2, with 8 bases lining up with TRBD2. The CDR3 coding sequence is TGTGCCAGCAGGGGAGCGGGAGTGAATAACGGGGAGCTGTTTTTT. Residues: CASRGAGVNNGELFF. The full variable domain, with the rest looked up from reference TRBV28 and TRBJ2-2, is DVKVTQSSRYLVKRTGEKVFLECVQDMDHENMFWYRQDPGLGLRLIYFSYDVKMKEKGDIPEGYSVSREKKERFSLILESASTNQTSMYLCASRGAGVNNGELFFGEGSRLTVL.